The following is a T cell receptor beta chain sequence with its context. The clone's antigen remains unknown. The sample holds no much larger clone one base away, and base qualities are not on file. The EasySep Human CD8+ T Cell Enrichment Kit was used on day 10 to isolate CD8+ T cells from every culture. Sequencing of TCR beta CDR3 regions was done on the immunoSEQ platform at survey depth. The QIAamp DNA micro kit was used to extract genomic DNA from every cultured and uncultured CD8+ T cell population. The source study handled its data this way. Samples with fewer than 5,000 productive reads were excluded, which removed about 6% of the roughly 75 HIV peptide-stimulated cultures. Sequences were trimmed to CDR3 by a MANAFEST web app, and nonproductive sequences, CDR3s under 5 amino acids, and sequences not starting with C or ending with F/W were removed. Antigen-specific clonotypes had to expand in at least 2 of 3 replicates versus no-peptide control at FDR 0.01, only within one epitope family. In addition, a specific clonotype needed a frequency at least fivefold higher than in wells stimulated with peptides from other epitope families. TCRdb retrieved this table from immuneACCESS and kept in-frame rearrangements only. Not all clones are present; in checked studies, unresolved V genes account for under half, and no reason is known for the remainder. V, J and clone size are taken as reported in that table, and D and trimming were inferred from the DNA itself. Recorded for this sample are more than 2,000 clones; about 65% of them occurred a single time. Jointly, the top ten make up 40% to 45% of the sample.

This sample is part of a study of CD8 T cell repertoires and HIV-1 epitope variants (TCRdb year 2020). Background for the entire study: T cells were stimulated in separate culture wells with each of twenty-five peptides representing autologous and known Gag and Nef epitope variants. T cells were enriched with the EasySep Human T Cell Enrichment Kit and co-cultured with equal numbers of autologous T cell-negative cells as antigen-presenting cells. An aliquot of 1M T cells was saved as an uncultured baseline condition, separate from the approximately 75 T cell cultures. Among the control conditions were a peptide pool of CMV, EBV and flu, the Ebola AY9 epitope serving as a negative control, and a well with no peptide. The epitopes tested covered three Gag epitope families plus Nef HW9 and YT9. For around 10 days the cultures were kept in IMDM with gentamicin, and on days 3 and 7 half of the media was changed with IL-2, IL-7 and IL-15 added. A total of around 85 T cell cultures were run, with each culture condition performed in triplicate except for one peptide, which was performed in duplicate. General findings and caveats noted by the study authors: Nine antigen-specific TCR beta clonotypes were identified, of which over 5 appeared to be cross-reactive for autologous or known escape epitope variants. About five clonotypes recognized the Nef KF9 family and one the HW9 family, with no responses to the TAALDMSHF plasma variant. The assay could identify only TCR beta chains and pointed to proliferation in response to antigen, not to T cell function or cytokine profile.

As encoded in the germline V gene (reference sequence), CDR1 is LNHDA while CDR2 is SQIVND. Unmatched junction bases come to 5, with V trimmed by 9 bases and J by 2 bases. Including the terminal cysteine and phenylalanine, the CDR3 comprises 14 residues. Only the CDR3 DNA is retained, 42 bases long and in frame from the first base. The chain was built from TRBV19 and TRBJ2-3; TRBD2 matches 10 bases in the middle. The sequencing input was cultured CD8+ T cells derived from PBMCs. This TCR derives from a male donor with HIV. The CDR3 here reads CASRGTSDTDTQYF. The DNA sequence follows: TGTGCCAGCCGAGGGACTAGCGACACAGATACGCAGTATTTT. Extended through the reference TRBV19 and TRBJ2-3 proteins, this CDR3 yields the full variable domain: DGGITQSPKYLFRKEGQNVTLSCEQNLNHDAMYWYRQDPGQGLRLIYYSQIVNDFQKGDIAEGYSVSREKKESFPLTVTSAQKNPTAFYLCASRGTSDTDTQYFGPGTRLTVL.